This T cell receptor beta chain was sequenced in a study of shared clonotypes between healthy human individuals. Overall study: Per donor, three plates held CD4 naive cells, three held CD4 memory, two held CD8 naive and one held CD8 memory.

A note on this clone: The antigen is undetermined.

Study findings and constraints: Generation probability values for non-shared clonotypes were lower than those for clonotypes shared by all four donors. Clonotype sharing among donors, it was expected, would be affected by sequencing depth.

An approximately 200 ng quantity of DNA, tens of thousands of T cell genomes, went into the sorted-subset replicate PCRs. The method was immunoSEQ multiplex PCR; TCRdb's version includes in-frame clones alone and lacks a portion of them. Of 560,000 or so clones detected, roughly 96% appear once; the ten largest clones hold around 0.1%. CD45RO-negative, CCR7-positively selected cells formed the naive CD8 fraction, excluding terminally differentiated effector memory CD45RA+ cells. V was pared by 3 bases and J by 3 bases, with 5 bases of the junction left unmatched. CDR1 MGHRA and CDR2 YSYEKL come from the germline V gene. This CDR3 contains 15 residues.

Specimen: naive CD8+ T cells sorted from blood. The clonotype originates from a woman aged 30 to 39 in good health. The rearrangement uses TRBV4-1 and TRBJ2-7; TRBD2 matches at 10 bases. CDR3 in amino acids: CASSQKAGGLYEQYF. The CDR3 DNA reads TGCGCCAGCAGCCAGAAAGCGGGAGGGCTCTACGAGCAGTACTTC.